This T cell receptor beta chain was sequenced during a study of T cell responses to AZD1222 COVID-19 vaccine. Findings and caveats of the study: Repertoire sampling happened only post peak T cell response. Dominant CD4 TCR responses targeted spike regions 160-218 and 743-854. Only a handful of AZD1222 recipients were seropositive at baseline.

Comments on this clone: What it binds is not known.

TCRdb's table, derived via immunoSEQ multiplex PCR, lists solely in-frame clones and lacks some. The sample records roughly 260,000 clones, approximately 95% being singletons. Germline loops: CDR1 MDHEN, CDR2 SYDVKM. Trimming stripped 7 bases from V and 4 bases from J, with 14 bases between. The CDR3 is 14 amino acids. The sample here was peripheral blood, taken on day 0 of AZD1222 vaccination. The genes are TRBV28 and TRBJ1-3; possible D gene TRBD1, 6 bases. The TCR comes from an adult in good health. Written as DNA, the CDR3 is TGTGCCAGCACCCCTGGGGGGGCCGGAAACACCATATATTTT. It yields the protein CASTPGGAGNTIYF.